These T cell receptor beta chains were read from a single sample in a study of radiotherapy plus CTLA-4 blockade in lung cancer. The data were produced by immunoSEQ multiplex PCR, yet TCRdb's version contains in-frame clones alone and is incomplete. The repertoire has 49,000 or so clones, less than 85% of them found once; the top ten carry around 8.3%. The sample consisted of peripheral blood, taken from a patient treated with radiotherapy plus ipilimumab. These TCRs come from a human donor with non-small cell lung cancer who had stable disease on radiotherapy plus ipilimumab. CDR3s include the opening cysteine and the closing phenylalanine or tryptophan. A D gene is named only where the DNA matches it firmly. Size is stated for part of the rows, as once, few or many counts, or as a class when the clone is expanded.

cdr3_aa,cdr3_nt,v_call,clone_size,j_call,d_call
CASSEGFANEKLFF,TGTGCCAGCAGTGAGGGGTTTGCTAATGAAAAACTGTTTTTT,TRBV6-5,.,TRBJ1-4,.
CASSSSLEKLFF,.,TRBV6-1,.,TRBJ1-4,.
CATLGQAAYEQYF,TGTGCCACCTTAGGGCAGGCGGCTTACGAGCAGTACTTC,TRBV6-5,.,TRBJ2-7,.
CASSFMVAGNTIYF,TGTGCCAGCAGCTTTATGGTAGCTGGAAACACCATATATTTT,TRBV11-2,.,TRBJ1-3,.
CASSLLPGMGTGELFF,TGTGCCAGCAGCTTGTTGCCAGGGATGGGCACCGGGGAGCTGTTTTTT,TRBV5-6,.,TRBJ2-2,.
CASSIKGIFSGANVLTF,TGTGCCAGTAGTATTAAGGGGATATTCTCTGGGGCCAACGTCCTGACTTTC,TRBV19,.,TRBJ2-6,.
CASSLEVGASGANVLTF,TGCGCCAGCAGCCTGGAAGTCGGGGCATCTGGGGCCAACGTCCTGACTTTC,TRBV5-1,.,TRBJ2-6,.
CASSLNSGAYEQYF,TGTGCCAGCAGCTTAAACTCAGGGGCCTACGAGCAGTACTTC,TRBV11-2,.,TRBJ2-7,.
CASTPFRGGISPLHF,TGTGCCAGCACCCCATTCAGAGGGGGGATTTCACCCCTCCACTTT,TRBV6-1,.,TRBJ1-6,.
CASSTGQLSSYNEQFF,TGCGCCAGCAGCACTGGACAGCTTAGCTCCTACAATGAGCAGTTCTTC,TRBV5-1,once,TRBJ2-1,.
CASSPSTSGGRNEQFF,TGTGCCAGCTCACCATCGACTAGCGGGGGGAGAAATGAGCAGTTCTTC,TRBV18,.,TRBJ2-1,TRBD2
CASSFGGGSSNQPQHF,TGTGCCAGCAGTTTCGGGGGGGGTAGTAGCAATCAGCCCCAGCATTTT,TRBV27,.,TRBJ1-5,.
CASSPYRGSGSNQPQHF,TGTGCCAGCTCACCGTACAGGGGTAGCGGTAGCAATCAGCCCCAGCATTTT,TRBV18,.,TRBJ1-5,TRBD1
CASSAGGLRNTIYF,TGTGCCAGCAGTGCCGGGGGGCTACGAAACACCATATATTTT,TRBV27,.,TRBJ1-3,.
CATSRARSGIETQYF,TGTGCCACCAGCAGAGCACGATCCGGGATAGAGACCCAGTACTTC,TRBV15,.,TRBJ2-5,.
CASSLDRPAAHTEAFF,TGTGCCAGCAGCTTAGATCGCCCGGCGGCCCACACTGAAGCTTTCTTT,TRBV7-8,.,TRBJ1-1,.
CASSRGGAIQETQYF,TGTGCCAGCAGTCGCGGGGGAGCCATTCAAGAGACCCAGTACTTC,TRBV28,.,TRBJ2-5,TRBD2
CASSRPGHSYEQYF,TGTGCCAGCAGCCGCCCGGGACATTCCTACGAGCAGTACTTC,TRBV7-2,.,TRBJ2-7,.
CSVEDPGAGQPQHF,TGCAGCGTTGAAGATCCAGGGGCGGGTCAGCCCCAGCATTTT,TRBV29-1,.,TRBJ1-5,.
CAWSGGVQGYYGYTF,TGTGCCTGGAGTGGTGGGGTGCAGGGATACTATGGCTACACCTTC,TRBV30,.,TRBJ1-2,.
CASSWGTEAFF,TGTGCCAGCAGCTGGGGGACTGAAGCTTTCTTT,TRBV7-9,.,TRBJ1-1,.
CASSLVPRGEYGYTF,TGTGCCAGCAGCTTAGTCCCGCGGGGGGAATATGGCTACACCTTC,TRBV11-2,.,TRBJ1-2,.
CASSLVRKWQPRLLNTEAFF,TGTGCCAGCAGCTTGGTCCGGAAGTGGCAGCCCCGATTACTGAACACTGAAGCTTTCTTT,TRBV7-3,.,TRBJ1-1,.
CASSPGGIKEAFF,TGTGCCAGCAGCCCAGGGGGTATAAAGGAAGCTTTCTTT,TRBV5-6,.,TRBJ1-1,TRBD1
CASSLVAGRMNTEAFF,TGTGCCAGCAGCTTAGTCGCAGGGAGGATGAACACTGAAGCTTTCTTT,TRBV11-2,.,TRBJ1-1,.
CASSRTGGNNQPQHF,TGTGCCAGTAGCCGGACAGGGGGTAACAATCAGCCCCAGCATTTT,TRBV19,.,TRBJ1-5,TRBD1
CAISIYREINPFGYNEQFF,TGTGCCATCAGTATCTACAGGGAGATTAACCCCTTTGGTTACAATGAGCAGTTCTTC,TRBV10-3,few,TRBJ2-1,.
CASSINGGTEAFF,TGTGCCAGCAGCATAAATGGGGGCACTGAAGCTTTCTTT,TRBV6-1,few,TRBJ1-1,.
CASSQDNGEYNEQFF,TGCGCCAGCAGCCAAGATAATGGGGAGTACAATGAGCAGTTCTTC,TRBV4-1,.,TRBJ2-1,.
CASNPPRQGRYEQYF,TGTGCCAGCAACCCCCCACGTCAAGGGAGGTACGAGCAGTACTTC,TRBV6-1,once,TRBJ2-7,.
CASSLGQGSNSPLHF,TGCGCCAGCAGTCTCGGACAGGGGAGTAATTCACCCCTCCACTTT,TRBV5-1,.,TRBJ1-6,TRBD1
CASSQPGTAGKPQHF,TGCGCCAGCAGCCAACCCGGGACGGCGGGGAAGCCCCAGCATTTT,TRBV4-1,once,TRBJ1-5,.
CASSLAGVSSYNEQFF,TGCGCCAGCAGCTTGGCCGGGGTCAGCTCCTACAATGAGCAGTTCTTC,TRBV5-1,.,TRBJ2-1,.
CASSEGLDRGYYGYTF,TGTGCCAGCAGTGAAGGCTTGGACAGGGGGTATTATGGCTACACCTTC,TRBV6-1,.,TRBJ1-2,TRBD1
CASSFSGYSLGQYF,TGTGCCAGCAGCTTTAGCGGGTACTCCCTCGGCCAGTACTTC,TRBV13,.,TRBJ2-5,TRBD2
CASSKDKSYGYTF,TGTGCCAGCAGTAAGGACAAGTCCTATGGCTACACCTTC,TRBV6-1,few,TRBJ1-2,.
CASSSESDEKLFF,TGTGCCAGCAGCTCCGAGTCCGATGAAAAACTGTTTTTT,TRBV2,few,TRBJ1-4,.